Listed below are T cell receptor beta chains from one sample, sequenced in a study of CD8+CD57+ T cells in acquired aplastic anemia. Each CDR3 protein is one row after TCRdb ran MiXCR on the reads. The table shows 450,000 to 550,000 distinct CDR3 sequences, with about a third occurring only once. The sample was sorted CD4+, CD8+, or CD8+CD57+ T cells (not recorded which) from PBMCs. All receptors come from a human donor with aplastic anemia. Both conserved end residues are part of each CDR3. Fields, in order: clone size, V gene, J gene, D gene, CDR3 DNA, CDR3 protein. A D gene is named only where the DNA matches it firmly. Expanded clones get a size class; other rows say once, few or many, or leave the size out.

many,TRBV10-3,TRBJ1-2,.,TGTGCCATCAGTGAGTCCGCCCTTCGGCAGTCGGACAACTATGGCTACACCTTC,CAISESALRQSDNYGYTF
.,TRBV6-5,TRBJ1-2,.,TGTGCCAGCAGTTCCGGACAGCTCTATGGCTACACCTTC,CASSSGQLYGYTF
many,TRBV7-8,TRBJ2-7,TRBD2,TGTGCCAGCAGCTTAGGGGCTAGCGGGGGGGTCAACGAGCAGTACTTC,CASSLGASGGVNEQYF
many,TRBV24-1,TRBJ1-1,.,TGTGCCACCAGAGGGATTCGAACTGAAGCTTTCTTT,CATRGIRTEAFF
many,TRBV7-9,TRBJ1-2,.,TGTGCCAGCAGCTTAGCGTCCCTGGCCTATGGCTACACCTTC,CASSLASLAYGYTF
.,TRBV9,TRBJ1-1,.,TGTGCCAGCAGCGTAGATGCGAACACTGAAGCTTTCTTT,CASSVDANTEAFF
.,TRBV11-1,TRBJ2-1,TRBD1,TGTGCCAGCAGTTCTAATACGGACAGGGTTAACAATGAGCAGTTCTTC,CASSSNTDRVNNEQFF
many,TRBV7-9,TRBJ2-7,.,TGTGCCAGCGGCGGACTCGCCACCTACGAGCAGTACTTC,CASGGLATYEQYF
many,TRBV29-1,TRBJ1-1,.,TGCAGCGGAGGGGGACTGGAGGCTTTCTTT,CSGGGLEAFF
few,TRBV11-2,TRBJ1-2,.,TGTGCCAGCAGCTTAGACACCCCTTTGGGAGATGGCTACACCTTC,CASSLDTPLGDGYTF
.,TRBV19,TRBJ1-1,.,TGTGCCAGTAGTATAGCATCCCCAGGGGCGGGGAGTGAAGCTTTCTTT,CASSIASPGAGSEAFF
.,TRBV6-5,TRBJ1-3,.,TGTGCCAGCAGTTCCTCCCCTGGAAACACCATATATTTT,CASSSSPGNTIYF
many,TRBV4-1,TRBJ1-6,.,TGCGCCAGCAGCCAGGTGACAGGTTACGTTAATTCACCCCTCCACTTT,CASSQVTGYVNSPLHF
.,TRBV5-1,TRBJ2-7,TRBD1,TGCGCCAGCAGTAGTCGGACAGGGGATGGTAGCGAGCAGTACTTC,CASSSRTGDGSEQYF
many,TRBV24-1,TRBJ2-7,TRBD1,TGTGCCACCAGTTCCGGACAGGGGGTTGCCTACGAGCAGTACTTC,CATSSGQGVAYEQYF
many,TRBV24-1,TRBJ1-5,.,TGTGCCACCAGTGATTTCGGCAGACCAACATATCAGCCCCAGCATTTT,CATSDFGRPTYQPQHF
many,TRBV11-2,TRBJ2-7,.,TGTGCCAGCAGCTCCTTAGCGTTCTACGAGCAGTACTTC,CASSSLAFYEQYF
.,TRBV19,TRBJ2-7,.,TGTGCCAGTAACCCTTCCCCCGGTGGCTACGAGCAGTACTTC,CASNPSPGGYEQYF
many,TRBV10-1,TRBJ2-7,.,TGCGCCAGCAGTGAGTCAGGCCACGAGCAGTACTTC,CASSESGHEQYF
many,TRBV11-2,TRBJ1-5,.,TGTGCCAGCAGCCTGACGGGGACTTCTCAGCCCCAGCATTTT,CASSLTGTSQPQHF
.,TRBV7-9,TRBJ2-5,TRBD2,TGTGCCAGCAGCCTAAGACTAGCGGGGGGCCAAGAGACCCAGTACTTC,CASSLRLAGGQETQYF
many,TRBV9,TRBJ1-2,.,TGTGCCAGCAGCGATCGCGTTGGCTACACCTTC,CASSDRVGYTF
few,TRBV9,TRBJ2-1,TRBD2,TGTGCCAGCAGCGTAGTAGCGGGGGGCTCAGGTAATGAGCAGTTCTTC,CASSVVAGGSGNEQFF
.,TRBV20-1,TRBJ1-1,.,TGCAGTGCTAGAGTCGGAAGGGGGACTACTCTGAACACTGAAGCTTTCTTT,CSARVGRGTTLNTEAFF
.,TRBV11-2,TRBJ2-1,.,TGTGCCAGCAGCATTAGGTTGCAGAACTACAATGAGCAGTTCTTC,CASSIRLQNYNEQFF
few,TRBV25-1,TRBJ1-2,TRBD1,TGTGCCGGCAGTGCTAGAGGACAGGGAAACGATGGCTACACCTTC,CAGSARGQGNDGYTF
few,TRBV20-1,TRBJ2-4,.,TGCAGTGCTAGAGCCGAAAACATTCAGTACTTC,CSARAENIQYF
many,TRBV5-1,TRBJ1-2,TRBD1,TGCGCCAGCAGCCAGACAGGGGCTCGGGGCTACACCTTC,CASSQTGARGYTF
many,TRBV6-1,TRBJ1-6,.,TGTGCCAGCACCAGGGGACACTCCTATAATTCACCCCTCCACTTT,CASTRGHSYNSPLHF
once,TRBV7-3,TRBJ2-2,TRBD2,TGTGCTAGCAGCTCCGGGACTAGCGGGATAGGCGGGGAGCTGTTTTTT,CASSSGTSGIGGELFF
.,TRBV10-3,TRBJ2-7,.,TGTGCCAGCACCCACGCCCGGGGGATAGCCTACGAGCAGTACTTC,CASTHARGIAYEQYF
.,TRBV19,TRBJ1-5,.,TGTGCCAGTAGTACCACCTGGGGGGCGCATCAGCCCCAGCATTTT,CASSTTWGAHQPQHF
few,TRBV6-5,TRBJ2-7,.,TGTGCCAGCAGTTACCTCGACAGTGAGCAGTACTTC,CASSYLDSEQYF
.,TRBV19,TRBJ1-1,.,TGTGCCAGTGCCCCGGGACGCGCGAACACTGAAGCTTTCTTT,CASAPGRANTEAFF
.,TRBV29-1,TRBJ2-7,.,TGCAGCGTTCTTACGGGCGGATCATACGAGCAGTACTTC,CSVLTGGSYEQYF
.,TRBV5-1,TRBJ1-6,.,TGCGCCAGCAGCTTGGACCGGGGAGGGTCGAATTCACCCCTCCACTTT,CASSLDRGGSNSPLHF
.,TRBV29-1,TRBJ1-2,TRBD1,TGCAGCCCAGGGGGACAGTACTATGGCTACACCTTC,CSPGGQYYGYTF
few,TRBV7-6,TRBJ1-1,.,TGTGCCAGCAGCCTTACGTTAGACACCCGAATAAGTGAGGTGAACACTGAAGCTTTCTTT,CASSLTLDTRISEVNTEAFF
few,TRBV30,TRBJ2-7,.,.,CAWSVSLLVNSEQYF
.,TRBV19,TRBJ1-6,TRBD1,TGTGCCGGAAGGGACAGGACCAAGAATTCACCCCTCCACTTT,CAGRDRTKNSPLHF
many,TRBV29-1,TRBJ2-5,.,TGCAGCGTTAACAGGGCTGGGGAGACCCAGTACTTC,CSVNRAGETQYF
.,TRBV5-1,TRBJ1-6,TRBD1,TGCGCCAGCAGCCCCTTAGAAGAGACAGGGCTTAATTCACCCCTCCACTTT,CASSPLEETGLNSPLHF
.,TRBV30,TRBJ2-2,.,TGTGCCTGGAGTGTACCCAACACCGGGGAGCTGTTTTTT,CAWSVPNTGELFF
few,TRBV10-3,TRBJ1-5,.,TGTGCCAGCAGTGAAGATGGGCTAGCGCTCAATCAGCCCCAGCATTTT,CASSEDGLALNQPQHF
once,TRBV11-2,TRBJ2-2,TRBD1,TGTGCCAGCAGCTACCCCTGGGACAGGGAATACACCGGGGAGCTGTTTTTT,CASSYPWDREYTGELFF
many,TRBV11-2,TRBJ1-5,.,TGTGCCAGCAGCTTAGAGCAAACAGGTGTCAATCAGCCCCAGCATTTT,CASSLEQTGVNQPQHF
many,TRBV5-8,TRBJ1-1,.,TGTGCCAGCAGCTTGGCCTTGGCTTTCTTT,CASSLALAFF
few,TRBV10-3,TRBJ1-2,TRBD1,TGTGCCACCGGAGAGAGGGGGCGCTTCTATGGCTACACCTTC,CATGERGRFYGYTF